Detailed here is one T cell receptor beta chain. This specimen comes from a study of blood T cell repertoires in COVID-19. As originally analysed: Amplification with reference gene primers provided the estimates of nucleated cell counts. Libraries were prepared by immunoSEQ multiplex PCR; TCRdb keeps only in-frame clonotypes and omits some of them. The DNA was the basis for D and trimming; V, J and clone size are from that table. Found here are 75,000 to 85,000 clones, 70% to 90% of them singletons; the top ten hold 9.5% to 13%. The CDR3 extends over 14 amino acids. Between the trimmed V and J ends, which lost 7 bases and 1 base, there was a span of 13 bases. The germline V gene has CDR1 LNHDA and CDR2 SQIVND (reference sequence).

Sequencing was done on a sample of peripheral blood. The TCR comes from a man aged 60-69 years with COVID-19, enrolled during active disease. V and J are TRBV19 and TRBJ1-1; tentative D call: TRBD1 (6 bases). The CDR3 bases are TGTGCCAGTACCCAAAGACAGGCGAACACTGAAGCTTTCTTT. Translated: CASTQRQANTEAFF.